These T cell receptor beta chains were read from a single sample in a study of blood T cell repertoires in COVID-19. Some clones are missing from TCRdb's copy, which holds only in-frame ones; the method was immunoSEQ multiplex PCR. This table has 25,000 to 35,000 clones, roughly 88% appearing once. Sequencing used peripheral blood. These receptors all stem from a human donor in a cohort sampled during active COVID-19. The CDR3 runs from the conserved cysteine through the conserved F or W. Fields, in order: V gene, clone size, D gene, J gene, CDR3 protein, CDR3 DNA. A D gene is named only where the DNA matches it firmly. Where a row states a size, it is once, few, many or the class of an expanded clone; other rows omit it.

v_call: TRBV5-1; clone_size: -; d_call: TRBD1; j_call: TRBJ2-1; cdr3_aa: CASSLGWGQGYEQFF; cdr3_nt: TGCGCCAGCAGCTTGGGCTGGGGACAGGGGTATGAGCAGTTCTTC
v_call: TRBV5-1; clone_size: -; d_call: TRBD2; j_call: TRBJ2-1; cdr3_aa: CASSLGPSGGSFSEQFF; cdr3_nt: TGCGCCAGCAGCTTGGGGCCTAGCGGGGGGAGTTTCAGTGAGCAGTTCTTC
v_call: TRBV29-1; clone_size: -; d_call: TRBD1; j_call: TRBJ1-2; cdr3_aa: CSVRQGDSYTF; cdr3_nt: TGCAGCGTGAGACAGGGGGATAGCTACACCTTC
v_call: TRBV5-4; clone_size: once; d_call: -; j_call: TRBJ1-2; cdr3_aa: CASSVRGFAGYTF; cdr3_nt: TGTGCCAGCAGTGTGAGAGGGTTTGCTGGCTACACCTTC
v_call: TRBV29-1; clone_size: once; d_call: TRBD1; j_call: TRBJ1-4; cdr3_aa: CSVEGQGGEKLFF; cdr3_nt: TGCAGCGTCGAAGGACAGGGGGGGGAAAAACTGTTTTTT
v_call: TRBV21-1; clone_size: -; d_call: -; j_call: TRBJ2-2; cdr3_aa: CAGGGRGTGELFF; cdr3_nt: TGTGCCGGCGGGGGGAGGGGCACCGGGGAGCTGTTTTTT
v_call: TRBV7-9; clone_size: few; d_call: -; j_call: TRBJ2-1; cdr3_aa: CASSQQGRFNEQFF; cdr3_nt: TGTGCCAGCAGCCAACAGGGGAGGTTCAATGAGCAGTTCTTC
v_call: TRBV6-5; clone_size: -; d_call: TRBD1; j_call: TRBJ2-4; cdr3_aa: CASSPGQPIQYF; cdr3_nt: TGTGCCAGCAGCCCGGGACAGCCAATTCAGTACTTC
v_call: TRBV4-2; clone_size: -; d_call: -; j_call: TRBJ1-1; cdr3_aa: CASSHARGGAPEAFF; cdr3_nt: TGTGCCAGCAGCCACGCACGGGGGGGGGCCCCTGAAGCTTTCTTT
v_call: TRBV2; clone_size: -; d_call: -; j_call: TRBJ2-1; cdr3_aa: CASSETGDAYNEQFF; cdr3_nt: TGTGCCAGCAGTGAAACGGGGGACGCCTACAATGAGCAGTTCTTC
v_call: TRBV3-1/TRBV3-2; clone_size: once; d_call: TRBD1; j_call: TRBJ2-5; cdr3_aa: CASSSGTGGLETQYF; cdr3_nt: TGTGCCAGCAGCTCCGGGACAGGGGGGCTGGAGACCCAGTACTTC
v_call: TRBV5-6; clone_size: -; d_call: -; j_call: TRBJ2-7; cdr3_aa: CASSPQAGTAYEQYF; cdr3_nt: TGTGCCAGCAGCCCACAGGCGGGAACAGCCTACGAGCAGTACTTC
v_call: TRBV2; clone_size: -; d_call: -; j_call: TRBJ2-7; cdr3_aa: CASSVRFAGPYEQYF; cdr3_nt: TGTGCCAGCAGTGTTCGGTTCGCGGGCCCCTACGAGCAGTACTTC
v_call: TRBV4-1; clone_size: -; d_call: TRBD2; j_call: TRBJ2-2; cdr3_aa: CASSQTSGAGGTGELFF; cdr3_nt: TGCGCCAGCAGCCAGACTAGCGGGGCGGGAGGAACCGGGGAGCTGTTTTTT
v_call: TRBV19; clone_size: -; d_call: -; j_call: TRBJ1-2; cdr3_aa: CASTGAKTYGYTF; cdr3_nt: TGTGCCAGTACCGGAGCGAAAACCTATGGCTACACCTTC
v_call: TRBV7-3; clone_size: -; d_call: TRBD1; j_call: TRBJ2-5; cdr3_aa: CASSPTGRGETQYF; cdr3_nt: TGTGCCAGCAGCCCGACAGGGAGAGGAGAGACCCAGTACTTC
v_call: TRBV7-6; clone_size: -; d_call: TRBD1; j_call: TRBJ2-3; cdr3_aa: CASSSTSGGTQYF; cdr3_nt: TGTGCCAGCAGTTCAACCTCAGGGGGCACGCAGTATTTT
v_call: TRBV5-1; clone_size: few; d_call: -; j_call: TRBJ2-7; cdr3_aa: CASSLLGHSYEQYF; cdr3_nt: TGCGCCAGCAGCTTGTTGGGACACAGCTACGAGCAGTACTTC
v_call: TRBV6-4; clone_size: once; d_call: -; j_call: TRBJ2-3; cdr3_aa: CASSRGGGGTDTQYF; cdr3_nt: TGTGCCAGCAGCCGCGGTGGCGGGGGCACAGATACGCAGTATTTT
v_call: TRBV7-3; clone_size: -; d_call: -; j_call: TRBJ2-7; cdr3_aa: CASSQGGGTEQYF; cdr3_nt: TGTGCCAGCAGCCAAGGAGGAGGGACCGAGCAGTACTTC
v_call: TRBV29-1; clone_size: once; d_call: TRBD2; j_call: TRBJ2-3; cdr3_aa: CSVALAATDTQYF; cdr3_nt: TGCAGCGTTGCTCTAGCGGCCACAGATACGCAGTATTTT
v_call: TRBV5-1; clone_size: -; d_call: -; j_call: TRBJ2-2; cdr3_aa: CASSLDPSGAGELFF; cdr3_nt: TGCGCCAGCAGCTTGGACCCGTCAGGGGCCGGGGAGCTGTTTTTT
v_call: TRBV11-3; clone_size: -; d_call: -; j_call: TRBJ2-2; cdr3_aa: CASSIRRGGTNTGELFF; cdr3_nt: TGTGCCAGCAGCATCCGTAGGGGCGGAACGAACACCGGGGAGCTGTTTTTT
v_call: TRBV3-1/TRBV3-2; clone_size: -; d_call: -; j_call: TRBJ2-4; cdr3_aa: CASSQDVGRPNIQYF; cdr3_nt: TGTGCCAGCAGCCAAGACGTGGGCAGACCAAACATTCAGTACTTC
v_call: TRBV3-1/TRBV3-2; clone_size: -; d_call: -; j_call: TRBJ2-3; cdr3_aa: CASSLQRGRTDTQYF; cdr3_nt: TGTGCCAGCAGCTTACAAAGGGGTAGGACAGATACGCAGTATTTT
v_call: TRBV6-4; clone_size: once; d_call: TRBD1; j_call: TRBJ1-5; cdr3_aa: CASSEGQGEQPQHF; cdr3_nt: TGTGCCAGCAGTGAAGGGCAGGGGGAGCAGCCCCAGCATTTT
v_call: TRBV7-2; clone_size: -; d_call: TRBD1; j_call: TRBJ2-2; cdr3_aa: CASRPGQGFTGELFF; cdr3_nt: TGTGCCAGCAGACCGGGACAGGGGTTCACCGGGGAGCTGTTTTTT